Given below is one TCR beta chain in context. Sequencing was performed with immunoSEQ multiplex PCR; in TCRdb, only in-frame clones are kept and a portion is missing. Here the sample spans about 73,000 clones, approximately 80% being singletons. The entry originates in a study of glioma-infiltrating T cells after dendritic cell vaccination. For the study at large: Autologous tumor lysate-pulsed dendritic cell vaccination was given between 2003 and 2012.

The CDR3 loop spans 14 amino acids. V dropped 0 bases and J dropped 3 bases, with 11 bases sitting between them. CDR1 and CDR2 (germline): GTSNPN, SVGIG (reference sequence). This specimen consisted of blood, obtained before dendritic cell vaccination. The chain has TRBV30 and TRBJ1-1; the D gene is possibly TRBD1 (5 bases). This TCR came from a human donor with glioblastoma. The CDR3 is CAWSVLTGHTEAFF. In DNA form, the CDR3 reads TGTGCCTGGAGTGTTCTCACAGGTCACACTGAAGCTTTCTTT.